The rows below give T cell receptor beta chains drawn from one sample of a study of T cells in Graves' hyperthyroidism and ophthalmopathy. TCRdb fed the multiplex PCR reads into MiXCR, producing one record per CDR3 protein. The sample gives almost 350,000 distinct CDR3 sequences, 15% to 20% of which show up once; around a sixth is in the top ten. Sequencing used blood. The source of these receptors is a woman in her forties with Graves' ophthalmopathy. Both conserved end residues are part of each CDR3. The D gene is left open where the match is weak. Some rows mark clone size as missing; the rest say once, few, many or name a class of expanded clone.

d_call,j_call,clone_size,v_call,cdr3_nt,cdr3_aa
-,TRBJ2-7,many,TRBV7-9,TGTGCCAGCAGCCGAGGGACGGATTACTACGAGCAGTACTTC,CASSRGTDYYEQYF
-,TRBJ2-5,many,TRBV11-2,TGTGCCAGCAGCTTCCGACGGACACTGATCGGAGAGACCCAGTACTTC,CASSFRRTLIGETQYF
TRBD2,TRBJ2-7,many,TRBV6-5,TGTGCCAGCAGGCGGACTAGCGACTCCTACGAGCAGTACTTC,CASRRTSDSYEQYF
-,TRBJ2-5,many,TRBV6-2/TRBV6-3,TGTGCCAGCAGTGTAGAAGAGACCCAGTACTTC,CASSVEETQYF
TRBD1,TRBJ1-2,many,TRBV5-4,TGTGCCAGCAGCCTAGGACAGGGGTTCGACGGCTACACCTTC,CASSLGQGFDGYTF
-,TRBJ1-2,many,TRBV19,TGTGCCAGTAGTATCTCGCCTGGGACCCACTATGGCTACACCTTC,CASSISPGTHYGYTF
-,TRBJ2-7,many,TRBV7-2,TGTGCCAGCAGCTTCCAGGGTCGGGGCGAGCAGTACTTC,CASSFQGRGEQYF
-,TRBJ1-2,many,TRBV7-8,TGTGCCAGCAGGGTTGCCCCCCAGGGACGTGGCTACACCTTC,CASRVAPQGRGYTF
TRBD2,TRBJ2-7,many,TRBV19,TGTGCCAGTAGTACGCAGACTAGCGGGAGCGAGCAGTACTTC,CASSTQTSGSEQYF
TRBD2,TRBJ2-5,-,TRBV20-1,TGCAGTGCTAGAGACCCCTGGGAGGGGCCCCAAGAGACCCAGTACTTC,CSARDPWEGPQETQYF
-,TRBJ2-5,many,TRBV5-1,TGCGCCAGCAGCTTGCGCGGAACCTACGGAGAGACCCAGTACTTC,CASSLRGTYGETQYF
TRBD2,TRBJ2-2,few,TRBV4-1,TGCGCCAGCAGCCAATCAGCGGGAGTCACCGGGGAGCTGTTTTTT,CASSQSAGVTGELFF
TRBD1,TRBJ2-7,many,TRBV20-1,TGCAGTGCCGCAGGGACAGATGGGTACGAGCAGTACTTC,CSAAGTDGYEQYF
TRBD2,TRBJ2-7,many,TRBV7-8,TGTGCCAGCAGCTTAGTAGGGGAGGGCGAGCAGTACTTC,CASSLVGEGEQYF
-,TRBJ2-5,many,TRBV27,TGTGCCAGCAGTTTGCTCGGGAAGGAGACCCAGTACTTC,CASSLLGKETQYF
-,TRBJ1-1,-,TRBV12-3/TRBV12-4,TGTGCCAGCAGCAACAGTAACACTGAAGCTTTCTTT,CASSNSNTEAFF